This T cell receptor beta chain was identified in a study of T cell responses to AZD1222 COVID-19 vaccine. Study results and limitations: Donors skewed white British and female; clonal diversity was possibly underestimated. No day 14 peak samples; only post-peak repertoires were characterized.

V was clipped by 1 base and J by 2 bases; unmatched bases: 0. CDR3 size: 14 residues. Germline lookup yields CDR1 SGHTA and CDR2 FQGNSA. A note on this clone: Its matching antigen is unknown.

The protocol was immunoSEQ multiplex PCR, while the TCRdb copy is restricted to in-frame clones and leaves out a portion. In the table there are more than 110,000 clones, about 89% of which are singletons. Sequences were derived from peripheral blood, sampled on day 0 of AZD1222 vaccination. The V gene is TRBV7-2, the J gene TRBJ2-7, with TRBD2 matching 9 bases. This receptor was identified in an adult in good health. The CDR3 spells CASSLGLAAYEQYF. CDR3 in DNA: TGTGCCAGCAGCTTAGGACTAGCGGCCTACGAGCAGTACTTC.